This T cell receptor beta chain appears in the sequencing data of a study of T cells in Graves' hyperthyroidism and ophthalmopathy. General study findings and limits: Ophthalmopathy was identified by the model a median roughly 6.5 months ahead of onset. Using 13 V-J features, a model discriminated ophthalmopathy from stable hyperthyroidism.

This clonotype was detected many times. Its antigen remains unknown. The TCR beta CDR3 regions underwent amplification using RNA transcripts as the source. The primer set for the first-round RT-PCR of the TCR CDR3 was HTBI. A single record per CDR3 protein comes from TCRdb applying MiXCR to the multiplex PCR reads. The table has fewer than 650,000 distinct CDR3 sequences, 14% seen once; the top ten hold about 14%. Exclusion of patients followed from uncontrolled infection, other autoimmune disease, pregnancy or lactation. What was sequenced was blood. The clonotype comes from a woman aged 35 to 49 with Graves' hyperthyroidism.

CDR3 sequence (DNA): TGTGCCAGCAGCTTGGAGTGGCAGGACTTAGGATATGGCTACACCTTC. It encodes CASSLEWQDLGYGYTF. The chain joins TRBV5-5 to TRBJ1-2; D call uncertain. V lost 0 bases and J lost 5, with 17 bases in between. The CDR3 consists of 16 residues. Germline V gene lookup returns CDR1 SGHKS and CDR2 YYEKEE (reference sequence). Looking up the rest from reference TRBV5-5 and TRBJ1-2 gives the full variable domain: DAGVTQSPTHLIKTRGQQVTLRCSPISGHKSVSWYQQVLGQGPQFIFQYYEKEERGRGNFPDRFSARQFPNYSSELNVNALLLGDSALYLCASSLEWQDLGYGYTFGSGTRLTVV.